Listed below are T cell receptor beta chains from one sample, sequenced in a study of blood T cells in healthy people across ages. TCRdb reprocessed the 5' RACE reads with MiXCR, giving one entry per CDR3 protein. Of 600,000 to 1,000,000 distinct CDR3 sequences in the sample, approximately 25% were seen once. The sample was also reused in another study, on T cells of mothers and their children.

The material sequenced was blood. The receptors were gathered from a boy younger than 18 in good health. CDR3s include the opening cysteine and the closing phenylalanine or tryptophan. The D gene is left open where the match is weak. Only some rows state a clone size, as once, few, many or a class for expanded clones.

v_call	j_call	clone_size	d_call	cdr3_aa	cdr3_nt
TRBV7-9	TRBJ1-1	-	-	CASSYMDPLNTEAFF	TGTGCCAGCAGCTACATGGACCCGTTGAACACTGAAGCTTTCTTT
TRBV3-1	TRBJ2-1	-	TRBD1	CASSRGQFYEQFF	TGTGCCAGCAGCCGGGGACAGTTCTATGAGCAGTTCTTC
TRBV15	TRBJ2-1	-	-	CATSIGSPSDEQFF	TGTGCCACCAGCATTGGGTCGCCCTCGGATGAGCAGTTCTTC
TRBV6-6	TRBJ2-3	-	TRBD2	CASSYSLAGVVDTQYF	TGTGCCAGCAGTTATTCATTAGCGGGAGTTGTAGATACGCAGTATTTT
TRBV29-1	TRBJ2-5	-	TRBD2	CSVVPGLAGYETQYF	TGCAGCGTTGTCCCGGGACTAGCGGGATACGAGACCCAGTACTTC
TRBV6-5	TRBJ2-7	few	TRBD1	CASTKTGTYEQYF	TGTGCCAGCACCAAGACAGGGACCTACGAGCAGTACTTC
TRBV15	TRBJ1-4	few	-	CATSRGRQGPEKLFF	TGTGCCACCAGCAGAGGTCGGCAGGGCCCCGAAAAACTGTTTTTT
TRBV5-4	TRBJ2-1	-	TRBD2	CASSLFGGAGAYNEQFF	TGTGCCAGCAGCTTGTTCGGAGGAGCGGGAGCCTACAATGAGCAGTTCTTC
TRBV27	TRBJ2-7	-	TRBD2	CASSLGLAVGEQYF	TGTGCCAGCAGTTTAGGACTAGCGGTGGGAGAGCAGTACTTC
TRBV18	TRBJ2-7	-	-	CASSPGDFGSYEQYF	TGTGCCAGCTCACCAGGCGATTTTGGGTCCTACGAGCAGTACTTC
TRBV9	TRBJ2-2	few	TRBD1	CASSVGGGQYTGELFF	TGTGCCAGCAGCGTAGGTGGGGGACAGTACACCGGGGAGCTGTTTTTT
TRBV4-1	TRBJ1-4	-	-	CASSQGAEKLFF	TGCGCCAGCAGCCAAGGAGCTGAAAAACTGTTTTTT
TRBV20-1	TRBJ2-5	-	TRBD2	CSAQGPGGQYF	TGCAGTGCTCAGGGGCCGGGAGGGCAGTACTTC
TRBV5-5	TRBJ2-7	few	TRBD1	CASSLTTGGFEQYF	TGTGCCAGCAGCTTGACAACAGGGGGCTTCGAGCAGTACTTC
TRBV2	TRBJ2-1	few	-	CASNTGRVPEQFF	TGTGCCAGCAACACGGGTCGGGTTCCCGAGCAGTTCTTC
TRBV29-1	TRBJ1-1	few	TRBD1	CSVVGQANTEAFF	TGCAGCGTTGTGGGACAGGCGAACACTGAAGCTTTCTTT
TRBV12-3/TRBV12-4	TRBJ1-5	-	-	CASSLALRGGQPQHF	TGTGCCAGCAGTTTAGCGCTCAGGGGAGGGCAGCCCCAGCATTTT
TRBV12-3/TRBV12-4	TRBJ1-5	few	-	CASGRSNQPQHF	TGTGCCAGCGGTCGGAGCAATCAGCCCCAGCATTTT
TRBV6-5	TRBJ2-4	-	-	CASSRGAGKNIQYF	TGTGCCAGCTCCCGGGGGGCAGGCAAAAACATTCAGTACTTC
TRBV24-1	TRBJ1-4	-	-	CATSDPVPGATNEKLFF	TGTGCCACCAGTGACCCCGTTCCAGGGGCAACTAATGAAAAACTGTTTTTT
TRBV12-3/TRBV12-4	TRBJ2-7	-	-	CASSLGDSPSGSYEQYF	TGTGCCAGCAGTCTCGGGGACTCCCCCTCGGGTTCCTACGAGCAGTACTTC
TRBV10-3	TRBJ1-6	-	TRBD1	CAIRDRGDSPLHF	TGTGCCATCAGGGACAGGGGTGACTCACCCCTCCACTTT
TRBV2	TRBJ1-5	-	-	CASSDGVQPQHF	TGTGCCAGCAGTGATGGTGTGCAGCCCCAGCATTTT
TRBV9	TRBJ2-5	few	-	CASSASEKGTQYF	TGTGCCAGCAGCGCTTCAGAAAAAGGGACCCAGTACTTC
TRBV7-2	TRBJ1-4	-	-	CASSLAFGTTNEKLFF	TGTGCCAGCAGCTTAGCGTTCGGAACAACTAATGAAAAACTGTTTTTT
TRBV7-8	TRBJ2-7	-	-	CASSLDRDGTYEQYF	TGTGCCAGCAGTCTCGACCGGGACGGTACCTACGAGCAGTACTTC
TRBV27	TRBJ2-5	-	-	CASSLSNGVETQYF	TGTGCCAGCAGTTTATCAAACGGGGTAGAGACCCAGTACTTC
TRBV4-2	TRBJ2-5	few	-	CASSQDRMETQYF	TGTGCCAGCAGCCAAGATCGTATGGAGACCCAGTACTTC
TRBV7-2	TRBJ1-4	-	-	CASSFRQGLEKLFF	TGTGCCAGCAGCTTTCGGCAGGGTCTGGAAAAACTGTTTTTT
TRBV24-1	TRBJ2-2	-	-	CAPRRCTGELFF	TGTGCCCCACGCCGGTGTACCGGGGAGCTGTTTTTT
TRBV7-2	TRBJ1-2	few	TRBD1	CASSFGTGVNYGYTF	TGTGCCAGCAGCTTTGGGACAGGGGTTAACTATGGCTACACCTTC
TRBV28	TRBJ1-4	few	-	CASSSPPGRANEKLFF	TGTGCCAGCAGTTCCCCCCCCGGGAGAGCTAATGAAAAACTGTTTTTT
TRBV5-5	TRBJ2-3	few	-	CASSAYQQGRDTQYF	TGTGCCAGCAGCGCATACCAACAGGGTCGGGATACGCAGTATTTT
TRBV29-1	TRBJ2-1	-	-	CSVPLSRPFYNEQFF	TGCAGCGTTCCGCTCAGCAGACCATTTTACAATGAGCAGTTCTTC
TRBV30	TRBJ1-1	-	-	CAWSVAENIEAFF	TGTGCCTGGAGTGTCGCTGAGAACATTGAAGCTTTCTTT
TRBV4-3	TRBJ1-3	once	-	CASSQDSGDTGNTIYF	TGCGCCAGCAGCCAAGATTCGGGCGACACTGGAAACACCATATATTTT
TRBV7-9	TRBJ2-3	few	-	CASSLGGWADRTDTQYF	TGTGCCAGCAGCTTAGGGGGGTGGGCGGACCGCACAGATACGCAGTATTTT
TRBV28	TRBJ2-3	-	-	CASMGLTNTDTQYF	TGTGCCAGCATGGGGCTAACCAACACAGATACGCAGTATTTT
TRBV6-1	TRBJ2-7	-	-	CASSEGRSYEQYF	TGTGCCAGCAGTGAAGGTCGGTCCTACGAGCAGTACTTC
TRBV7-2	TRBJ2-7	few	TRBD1	CASSLRQGVEQYF	TGTGCCAGCAGCCTACGACAGGGTGTAGAGCAGTACTTC
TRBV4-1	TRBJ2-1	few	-	CASSQLVGGNSYNEQFF	TGCGCCAGCAGCCAATTGGTCGGCGGGAACTCCTACAATGAGCAGTTCTTC
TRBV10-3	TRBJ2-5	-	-	CAISESDPGRETQYF	TGTGCCATCAGTGAGTCCGATCCAGGGCGAGAGACCCAGTACTTC
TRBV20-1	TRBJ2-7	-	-	CSARGQAYEQYF	TGCAGTGCTAGAGGACAGGCATACGAGCAGTACTTC
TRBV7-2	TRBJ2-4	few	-	CASSLAGFDIQYF	TGTGCCAGCAGCTTGGCAGGGTTTGACATTCAGTACTTC
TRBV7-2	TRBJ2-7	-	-	CASSSGSWEQYF	TGTGCCAGCAGCTCGGGGTCTTGGGAGCAGTACTTC
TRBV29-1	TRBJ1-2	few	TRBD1	CSVQTDRARYGYTF	TGCAGCGTCCAAACCGACAGGGCTCGGTATGGCTACACCTTC
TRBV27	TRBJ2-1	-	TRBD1	CASSERDRIINFNNEQFF	TGTGCCAGCAGCGAACGGGACAGGATCATAAACTTCAATAATGAGCAGTTCTTC
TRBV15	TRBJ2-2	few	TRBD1	CATSRDPRGTGELFF	TGTGCCACCAGCAGGGACCCCAGGGGGACCGGGGAGCTGTTTTTT
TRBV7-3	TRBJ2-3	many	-	CASSLLNSDTQYF	TGTGCCAGCAGCTTACTAAACTCAGATACGCAGTATTTT
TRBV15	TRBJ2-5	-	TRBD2	CATSRDPAGVETQYF	TGTGCCACCAGCAGAGATCCAGCGGGAGTAGAGACCCAGTACTTC
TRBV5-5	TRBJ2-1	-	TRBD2	CASKPSGNYNEQFF	TGTGCCAGCAAGCCTAGCGGAAACTACAATGAGCAGTTCTTC
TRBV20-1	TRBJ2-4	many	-	CSARVVENIQYF	TGCAGTGCTAGAGTGGTCGAGAACATTCAGTACTTC
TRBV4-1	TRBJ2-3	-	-	CASSQIGVLVDTQYF	TGCGCCAGCAGCCAAATCGGGGTGCTCGTGGATACGCAGTATTTT